Listed below are T cell receptor beta chains from one sample, sequenced in a study of neoadjuvant anti-PD-1 for oral cavity cancer. Data came from immunoSEQ multiplex PCR; TCRdb stores just in-frame clones and leaves some out. The table has 25,000 to 40,000 clones, 80% seen once; the top ten hold 3.4%. Sequencing was performed on PBMCs, taken after nivolumab (anti-PD-1) treatment. The receptors shown here come from a person aged 40 to 85 with oral cavity squamous cell carcinoma. The CDR3 runs from the conserved cysteine through the conserved F or W. D genes are given only for firm matches. Size is stated for part of the rows, as once, few or many counts, or as a class when the clone is expanded.

J,V,size,D,DNA,CDR3
TRBJ2-7,TRBV6-5,-,-,TGTGCCAGCAGCCCGACACAGGGTATGGGGGAGCAGTACTTC,CASSPTQGMGEQYF
TRBJ2-7,TRBV5-5,medium-sized,-,TGTGCCAGCAGCTTAGGGCGGACAGCAACCTACGAGCAGTACTTC,CASSLGRTATYEQYF
TRBJ2-2,TRBV7-2,-,-,TGTGCCAGCAGCTTAGCACTAGGGGTATACACCGGGGAGCTGTTTTTT,CASSLALGVYTGELFF
TRBJ2-1,TRBV28,-,-,TGTGCCAGCAGTACCTCGGACCTTTCCTACAATGAGCAGTTCTTC,CASSTSDLSYNEQFF
TRBJ2-3,TRBV19,-,TRBD2,TGTGCCAGTAGTATCGGAGCGGGGAGAGATACGCAGTATTTT,CASSIGAGRDTQYF
TRBJ2-2,TRBV4-1,-,-,TGCGCCAGCAGCCAACCTTACCAGGGGGGTGCCACCGGGGAGCTGTTTTTT,CASSQPYQGGATGELFF
TRBJ2-3,TRBV19,-,TRBD1,TGTGCCAGTAGTAGACAACGGACAGGGGGCGTAGATACGCAGTATTTT,CASSRQRTGGVDTQYF
TRBJ2-7,TRBV7-2,-,-,TGTGCCAGCAGCTTTAGATACGAGCAGTACTTC,CASSFRYEQYF
TRBJ2-2,TRBV4-3,-,-,TGCGCCAGCAGCCAGGGTCCAGGGTCCGGGGAGCTGTTTTTT,CASSQGPGSGELFF
TRBJ2-7,TRBV30,-,-,TGTGCCTGGAGTTATGCCAGGGCCCACGAGCAGTACTTC,CAWSYARAHEQYF
TRBJ2-5,TRBV10-3,once,-,TGTGCCATCAAGGCGACTAGAGACCAAGAGACCCAGTACTTC,CAIKATRDQETQYF
TRBJ1-4,TRBV15,-,-,TGTGCCACCAGCAGAGAAGGTGGGACCCGAAGGGAAAAACTGTTTTTT,CATSREGGTRREKLFF
TRBJ2-4,TRBV11-2,-,TRBD1,TGTGCCAGCAGCCAACAGGGGGCCATAGCCAAAAACATTCAGTACTTC,CASSQQGAIAKNIQYF
TRBJ2-1,TRBV25-1,-,TRBD1,TGTGCCAGCAGTGAAGAACAGGGGTTCGATGAGCAGTTCTTC,CASSEEQGFDEQFF
TRBJ1-1,TRBV28,-,TRBD1,TGTGCCAGCAGTAAGGACAGGCCGAACACTGAAGCTTTCTTT,CASSKDRPNTEAFF
TRBJ1-1,TRBV15,-,TRBD1,TGTGCCACCAGCAGAGATCGGACAGGGCGAGTGAACACTGAAGCTTTCTTT,CATSRDRTGRVNTEAFF
TRBJ1-6,TRBV28,-,TRBD1,TGTGCCAGCAGTCGGACAGGGGGCTTCTCCTATAATTCACCCCTCCACTTT,CASSRTGGFSYNSPLHF
TRBJ2-3,TRBV11-2,-,-,TGTGCCAGCAGCTTATTACTACGCACAGATACGCAGTATTTT,CASSLLLRTDTQYF
TRBJ1-2,TRBV20-1,once,-,TGCAGTGCTCTTGACAGCGCGGGCTACACCTTC,CSALDSAGYTF
TRBJ1-6,TRBV30,-,TRBD1,TGTGCCTGGAGGAGGACAGGGGGGCTAGGAAATTCACCCCTCCACTTT,CAWRRTGGLGNSPLHF
TRBJ1-5,TRBV5-1,few,-,TGCGCCAGCAGCTTGGGTAGCAATCAGCCCCAGCATTTT,CASSLGSNQPQHF
TRBJ1-2,TRBV5-8,-,-,TGTGCCAGCAGTTCGCTTGGTTTCGGCTACACCTTC,CASSSLGFGYTF
TRBJ2-4,TRBV5-8,-,-,TGTGCTCCCAAGGACCTTACCAAAAACATTCAGTACTTC,CAPKDLTKNIQYF
TRBJ1-1,TRBV7-9,-,-,TGTGCCAGCAGCTTAGTGTTGGCTGAAGCTTTCTTT,CASSLVLAEAFF
TRBJ1-1,TRBV29-1,-,TRBD1,TGCAGCGTTGGGGGACAGTTCACTGAAGCTTTCTTT,CSVGGQFTEAFF
TRBJ1-5,TRBV7-8,-,-,TGTGCCAGCAGCCACCCGGGGAGGGGACGTCAGCCCCAGCATTTT,CASSHPGRGRQPQHF
TRBJ2-7,TRBV6-1,few,TRBD1,TGTGCCAGCAGTTTCCCCGGGACAGGGATTTACGAGCAGTACTTC,CASSFPGTGIYEQYF
TRBJ2-2,TRBV18,-,-,TGTGCCAGCCCCCGGGCCACCGGGGAGCTGTTTTTT,CASPRATGELFF
TRBJ2-7,TRBV2,-,TRBD2,TGTGCCAGCAGGGGACTAGCGGGGGGGTTGAGGTACGAGCAGTACTTC,CASRGLAGGLRYEQYF
TRBJ1-6,TRBV19,-,-,TGTGCCAGTAACCCCCGGCAGGGTTCTTATTCACCCCTCCACTTT,CASNPRQGSYSPLHF
TRBJ1-1,TRBV30,-,TRBD1,TGTGCCTGGATTGGACAGGGCTTCACTGAAGCTTTCTTT,CAWIGQGFTEAFF
TRBJ2-5,TRBV4-1,-,-,TGCGCCAGCAGCCAAGTGCTTGGGAGCTTCGAGACCCAGTACTTC,CASSQVLGSFETQYF
TRBJ1-4,TRBV7-9,-,TRBD1,TGTGCCAGCAGCCCAACAGGGGGGGGAAATGAAAAACTGTTTTTT,CASSPTGGGNEKLFF
TRBJ2-7,TRBV6-5,-,-,TGTGCCAGCAGTTACCGGGGTCGGATCGACGAGCAGTACTTC,CASSYRGRIDEQYF
TRBJ2-3,TRBV9,few,TRBD2,TGTGCCAGCAGCGAGATACTAGCGGGGAGCGTCGATACGCAGTATTTT,CASSEILAGSVDTQYF
TRBJ2-7,TRBV27,-,TRBD1,TGTGCCAGCAGTTTATCTCAGGGGGCCCTCTACGAGCAGTACTTC,CASSLSQGALYEQYF
TRBJ1-1,TRBV7-8,-,TRBD1,TGTGCCAGCAGCTCGAGACAGGGGGCGAACTCCCCACTGGGAGCTTTCTTT,CASSSRQGANSPLGAFF
TRBJ1-5,TRBV6-6,-,-,TGTGCCAGCAGGGAGACGAGCAATCAGCCCCAGCATTTT,CASRETSNQPQHF
TRBJ1-4,TRBV2,-,TRBD1,TGTGCCAGCAGTTACTCGGACAGGGAGGGTGAAAAACTGTTTTTT,CASSYSDREGEKLFF
TRBJ2-7,TRBV6-6,-,TRBD1,TGTGCCAGCAGTTTAGGCCCGAAAACAGGGGACGAGCAGTACTTC,CASSLGPKTGDEQYF
TRBJ2-7,TRBV6-5,-,TRBD1,TGTGCCAGCAGTTCCCCGTCGACAGGGGGCACCGACGAGCAGTACTTC,CASSSPSTGGTDEQYF
TRBJ2-5,TRBV2,-,-,TGTGCCAGCAGTGATTACCTACAAGAGACCCAGTACTTC,CASSDYLQETQYF
TRBJ2-4,TRBV4-1,-,-,TGCGCCAGCAGCCAATTCGGGGGAAACATTCAGTACTTC,CASSQFGGNIQYF
TRBJ2-1,TRBV5-4,-,TRBD2,TGTGCCAGCAGCTTGGCGAGCGGGGGGGTTGGTGAGCAGTTCTTC,CASSLASGGVGEQFF
TRBJ2-7,TRBV30,-,-,TGTGCCTGGAGTGTAAGAAGCAGGGTGGGCTCCTACGAGCAGTACTTC,CAWSVRSRVGSYEQYF
TRBJ2-6,TRBV2,once,-,TGTGCCAGCAGGGTTCGCTCTGGGGCCAACGTCCTGACTTTC,CASRVRSGANVLTF
TRBJ2-5,TRBV19,-,-,TGTGCCAGTAGTATTTCGACAAGTCAAGAGACCCAGTACTTC,CASSISTSQETQYF
TRBJ2-4,TRBV6-5,-,-,TGTGCCAGCAGACACCCCGGGGGTTCCAAAAACATTCAGTACTTC,CASRHPGGSKNIQYF
TRBJ1-1,TRBV7-2,-,-,TGTGCCAGCCGGGCGGGGGGGAACACTGAAGCTTTCTTT,CASRAGGNTEAFF